The T cell receptor beta chain described here comes from a study of cytomegalovirus exposure and HLA in healthy donors. In the PCR, 60 Vbeta and 13 Jbeta primers were used. The protocol was immunoSEQ multiplex PCR, while the TCRdb copy is restricted to in-frame clones and leaves out a portion. Of roughly 99,000 clones listed, nearly 80% are singletons. From germline, CDR1 is SQVTM and CDR2 ANQGSEA. With 4 bases removed from V and 0 bases from J, the gap between germline ends came to 7 bases. The CDR3 runs 12 residues. Input material: PBMCs. The rearrangement links TRBV29-1 to TRBJ2-7; D call uncertain. The sequence derives from a woman in her forties in good health and CMV-seronegative. The CDR3 region has the DNA TGCAGCGTTGCACGAGGCTCCTACGAGCAGTACTTC. As protein: CSVARGSYEQYF.